This entry lists 4 T cell receptor beta chains sequenced from one sample in a study of T cells after yellow fever vaccination (dated by TCRdb to between 2018 and 2020). The receptor library was made with 5' RACE. TCRdb shows the sequencer as Illumina HiSeq 2500. TCRdb's own reprocessing of the public reads used fastp at Q25 and MiXCR and kept productive beta chains. Identical CDR3 protein sequences are pooled into one entry, listed with their most common genes and DNA. This sample gives more than 250,000 distinct CDR3 sequences in total; around 7.3% of them show up just once. The top ten hold over 15% of the sample. This specimen's treatment or condition label, interpreted: live attenuated yellow fever vaccine strain. This specimen consisted of PBMCs, obtained approximately 40 days after the first yellow fever vaccination. Source of these receptors: a man aged 18 to 30 who received the YFV17D yellow fever vaccine.

J is TRBJ1-2 and V is TRBV30; a possible D gene is TRBD1 (6 bases). The V end lost 4 bases, the J end lost 7 bases, and 13 bases lay between the germline ends. CDR1 GTSNPN and CDR2 SVGIG come from the germline V gene (reference sequence). The CDR3 consists of 12 residues. The CDR3: CAWMPGGGGYTF. As DNA, the CDR3 is TGTGCCTGGATGCCTGGGGGCGGTGGCTACACCTTC.

Only a few counts were recorded for this clonotype. The V call is TRBV19, the J call TRBJ1-5; 8 bases are a match to TRBD1. CDR3 length equals 15 residues. Trimming at V came to 5 bases and at J to 4 bases, leaving 7 bases not matched to a gene. CDR1 and CDR2 from the germline V gene are LNHDA and SQIVND (reference sequence). CDR3 protein: CASSSPRQGNQPQHF. For the CDR3, the DNA is TGTGCCAGTAGTTCCCCGCGACAGGGGAATCAGCCCCAGCATTTT.

This sequence joins TRBV12-3 or TRBV12-4 and TRBJ2-5; D is unresolved. The length of the CDR3 is 12 residues. V lost 6 bases, J lost 0 bases, and 5 bases lay in between. The CDR3 region has the DNA TGTGCCAGCAGCTTCCACCAAGAGACCCAGTACTTC. Translated: CASSFHQETQYF.

The chain uses TRBV7-3 and TRBJ2-4, with D perhaps TRBD1 (5 bases). V was pared by 5 bases and J by 1 base, with 12 bases between. The CDR3 length is 15 residues. Germline V lookup: CDR1 SGHTA, CDR2 FQGTGA. Written as DNA, the CDR3 is TGTGCCAGCAGCCTCGACAGTACGGCCAAAAACATTCAGTACTTC. The encoded protein is CASSLDSTAKNIQYF.